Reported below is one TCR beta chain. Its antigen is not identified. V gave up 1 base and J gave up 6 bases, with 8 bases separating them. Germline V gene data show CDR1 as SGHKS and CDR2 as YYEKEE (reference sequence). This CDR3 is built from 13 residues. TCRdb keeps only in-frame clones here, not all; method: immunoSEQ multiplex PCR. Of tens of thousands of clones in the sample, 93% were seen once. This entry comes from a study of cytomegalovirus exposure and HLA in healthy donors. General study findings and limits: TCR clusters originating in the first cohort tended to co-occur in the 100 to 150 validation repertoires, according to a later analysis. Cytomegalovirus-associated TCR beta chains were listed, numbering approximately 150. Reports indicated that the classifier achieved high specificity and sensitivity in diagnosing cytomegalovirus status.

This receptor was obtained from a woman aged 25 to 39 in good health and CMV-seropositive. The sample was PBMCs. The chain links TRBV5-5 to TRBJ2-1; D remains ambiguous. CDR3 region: CASSLMHSNEQFF. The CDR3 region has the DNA TGTGCCAGCAGCTTGATGCACAGCAATGAGCAGTTCTTC.